The 5 T cell receptor beta chains below come from one sample, sequenced in a study of blood T cell repertoires in COVID-19. Sequencing was performed with immunoSEQ multiplex PCR; in TCRdb, only in-frame clones are kept and a portion is missing. In the table there are some 190,000 clones, about 84% of which are singletons. Material for sequencing was peripheral blood. These receptors all stem from a woman over 75 with COVID-19, enrolled during active disease.

This rearrangement joins TRBV9 to TRBJ1-3; D is unresolved. V was cut by 4 bases and J by 0 bases, with 17 bases left in between. The germline CDR1 and CDR2 sequences are SGDLS and YYNGEE. This CDR3 has 17 amino acids. CDR3 sequence: CASSLQAGRLSGNTIYF. The CDR3 region has the DNA TGTGCCAGCAGCCTCCAGGCGGGGAGGCTCTCTGGAAACACCATATATTTT.

The chain couples TRBV10-3 to TRBJ2-3; tentative D call: TRBD2 (6 bases). With 4 bases removed from V and 1 base from J, the gap between germline ends came to 6 bases. From germline, CDR1 is ENHRY and CDR2 SYGVKD. The CDR3 sequence is 13 residues long. The CDR3 loop reads CAISGGGTDTQYF. For the CDR3, the DNA is TGTGCCATCAGTGGGGGGGGCACAGATACGCAGTATTTT.

The rearrangement links TRBV5-1 to TRBJ2-1; no firm D call. Per the germline V gene, CDR1 is SGHRS and CDR2 is YFSETQ. With 3 bases removed from V and 7 bases from J, the gap between germline ends came to 8 bases. CDR3 length: 12 amino acids. The CDR3 DNA is TGCGCCAGCAGCTCATACGGGAATGAGCAGTTCTTC. Amino acids: CASSSYGNEQFF.

The genes are TRBV7-9 and TRBJ2-1; 9 nucleotides match TRBD2. There are 18 residues in the CDR3. J gave up 8 bases and V 4 bases, and 18 bases lay outside the gene matches. Looked up from germline, CDR1 is SEHNR and CDR2 is FQNEAQ (reference sequence). This chain's CDR3 is CASSSPGTSMAARHEQFF. CDR3 nucleotides: TGTGCCAGCAGCTCACCCGGGACTAGCATGGCCGCACGTCATGAGCAGTTCTTC.

The V call is TRBV6-5, the J call TRBJ1-1, with 7 positions matching TRBD1. In germline, CDR1 is MNHEY, CDR2 SVGAGI. The CDR3 loop spans 12 amino acids. The ends lost 11 bases at V and 3 bases at J; junction bases unmatched: 6. In nucleotides, the CDR3 is TGTGCCGGGGGACAGACATACACTGAAGCTTTCTTT. Protein sequence: CAGGQTYTEAFF.